This is a list of T cell receptor beta chains from one sample in a study of cytomegalovirus exposure and HLA in healthy donors. The repertoire was sequenced with immunoSEQ multiplex PCR; TCRdb's copy has only in-frame clones and lacks some. The sample gives 72,000 or so clones, 74% of which show up once; over 9.5% is in the top ten. Material: PBMCs. The receptors shown here come from a human donor in good health. Each CDR3 is given with its conserved first and last residue. D genes are given only for firm matches. The size entry is marked missing in some rows and otherwise reads once, few, many or a size class.

TRBD2 | NA | TRBJ2-1 | TRBV28 | TGTGCCAGCAGTTTAAGGACTAGCGGAGACAATGAGCAGTTCTTC | CASSLRTSGDNEQFF
TRBD1 | NA | TRBJ1-2 | TRBV29-1 | TGCAGCGTTGGGGGGACAGCTGCTAACTATGGCTACACCTTC | CSVGGTAANYGYTF
TRBD1 | NA | TRBJ2-1 | TRBV27 | TGTGCCAGCAGTCTACTGCCCGGGACAGGGGGCTGGAATGAGCAGTTCTTC | CASSLLPGTGGWNEQFF
TRBD2 | NA | TRBJ2-7 | TRBV29-1 | TGCAGCGCCCGCGGGACTACCTACGAGCAGTACTTC | CSARGTTYEQYF
NA | NA | TRBJ2-7 | TRBV5-1 | TGCGCCAGCAGCCATCGACAGGCTCTCTCCTACGAGCAGTACTTC | CASSHRQALSYEQYF
NA | few | TRBJ1-5 | TRBV6-1 | TGTGCCAGCAGAGCAGGGGATCAGCCCCAGCATTTT | CASRAGDQPQHF
NA | NA | TRBJ2-1 | TRBV9 | TGTGCCAGCAGCGCGACCGGAGATAATGAGCAGTTCTTC | CASSATGDNEQFF
NA | NA | TRBJ2-7 | TRBV5-1 | TGCGCCAGTATGAAACAGGGGGGGAGGAACGAGCAGTACTTC | CASMKQGGRNEQYF
NA | NA | TRBJ1-2 | TRBV7-9 | TGTGCCAGCAGCCCCGGAGACTATGGCTACACCTTC | CASSPGDYGYTF
TRBD1 | NA | TRBJ2-5 | TRBV28 | TGTGCCAGCAGTTTTCTCGGGACAGGGATACAAGAGACCCAGTACTTC | CASSFLGTGIQETQYF
NA | few | TRBJ1-1 | TRBV7-9 | TGTGCCAGCAGTCCCGCACCCCCGGGGACTGAAGCTTTCTTT | CASSPAPPGTEAFF
TRBD1 | NA | TRBJ1-4 | TRBV6-1 | TGTGCCAGCACCAAGAAGGCAGGGGGAATGGAAAAACTGTTTTTT | CASTKKAGGMEKLFF
TRBD2 | NA | TRBJ2-2 | TRBV6-1 | TGTGCCAGCACCTACTGGCGGGAGGACACCGGGGAGCTGTTTTTT | CASTYWREDTGELFF
NA | NA | TRBJ1-2 | TRBV5-6 | TGTGCCAGCAGCTTGTCGGTTGACGGGGGGCCTGGCTACACCTTC | CASSLSVDGGPGYTF
NA | NA | TRBJ1-1 | TRBV7-3 | TGTGCCAGCAGCTTATCCCCGGGCACTGAAGCTTTCTTT | CASSLSPGTEAFF
NA | NA | TRBJ1-1 | TRBV5-6 | TGTGCCAGCAGATGGATGGGCGGGGGATTAGTCACTGAAGCTTTCTTT | CASRWMGGGLVTEAFF
TRBD1 | once | TRBJ1-2 | TRBV6-5 | TGTGCCAGCAGTGAACAGGGGGCCTATGGCTACACCTTC | CASSEQGAYGYTF
NA | once | TRBJ1-6 | TRBV11-2 | TGTGCCAGCAGCTTAGATGGAGGGTGGAATTCACCCCTCCACTTT | CASSLDGGWNSPLHF
NA | NA | TRBJ1-1 | TRBV10-2 | TGCGCCAGCAGGGCAGGACAGAACACTGAAGCTTTCTTT | CASRAGQNTEAFF
TRBD1 | NA | TRBJ1-5 | TRBV27 | TGTGCCAGCAGTCCCCCCCCGACAGGGGGAAGTCCCTCGCATTTT | CASSPPPTGGSPSHF
TRBD2 | NA | TRBJ2-7 | TRBV10-3 | TGTGCCATCAGTGACTCTAGCGGGAACCCCTACGAGCAGTACTTC | CAISDSSGNPYEQYF
TRBD1 | NA | TRBJ2-5 | TRBV25-1 | TGTGCCAGCACCCCCGCCGGACAGGGCGGAGAGCAGTACTTC | CASTPAGQGGEQYF
TRBD2 | NA | TRBJ2-5 | TRBV4-2 | TGTGCCAGCAGCCAGGCGGGAGGGATCGAGACCCAGTACTTC | CASSQAGGIETQYF
NA | NA | TRBJ2-7 | TRBV6-1 | TGTGCCAGCAGCGCCGACTACCGGAGCGAGCAGTACTTC | CASSADYRSEQYF
TRBD2 | NA | TRBJ2-3 | TRBV5-1 | TGCGCCAGCAGCCTTCTAGCGGGCCTCAGCACAGATACGCAGTATTTT | CASSLLAGLSTDTQYF
TRBD1 | few | TRBJ1-6 | TRBV7-2 | TGTGCCAGCAGCCCCGGACAGGGGACGGTATCACCCCTCCACTTT | CASSPGQGTVSPLHF
NA | once | TRBJ2-1 | TRBV5-4 | TGTGCCAGCAGCACCTGGTCTCTCCCAGGGAATGAGCAGTTCTTC | CASSTWSLPGNEQFF
NA | NA | TRBJ2-5 | TRBV9 | TGTGCCAGCAGCGTAGAAATAGGGGAAGAGACCCAGTACTTC | CASSVEIGEETQYF
NA | NA | TRBJ2-3 | TRBV11-3 | TGTGCCAGCAGCCGTCGGGACAACACAGATACGCAGTATTTT | CASSRRDNTDTQYF
TRBD1 | few | TRBJ2-7 | TRBV6-1 | TGTGCCAGCAGTGAAATTAGGACAGGGGGAAGCTACGAGCAGTACTTC | CASSEIRTGGSYEQYF
NA | NA | TRBJ2-5 | TRBV18 | TGTGCCAGCTCACCAGGACTCATCCAAGAGACCCAGTACTTC | CASSPGLIQETQYF
NA | few | TRBJ2-5 | TRBV4-2 | TGTGCCAGCAGCTTAGGTAGCGGCCAAGAGACCCAGTACTTC | CASSLGSGQETQYF
NA | NA | TRBJ2-2 | TRBV30 | TGTGCCTGGAGTTTCGGACTACTAAACACCGGGGAGCTGTTTTTT | CAWSFGLLNTGELFF
TRBD2 | NA | TRBJ2-1 | TRBV7-3 | TGTGCCAGCAGCCCATGGGGACTAGCGGGAAAGGGTGAGCAGTTCTTC | CASSPWGLAGKGEQFF
NA | NA | TRBJ2-3 | TRBV7-9 | TGTGCCAGCAGCCAGGACTCCGATACGCAGTATTTT | CASSQDSDTQYF
NA | once | TRBJ2-5 | TRBV2 | TGTGCCAGCAGCCTTACAGGGTACCAAGAGACCCAGTACTTC | CASSLTGYQETQYF
NA | NA | TRBJ1-2 | TRBV11-3 | TGTGCCAGCAGCCCGCGGGCAGGGGACTATGGCTACACCTTC | CASSPRAGDYGYTF